A single TCR beta chain is shown here with its context. The sample originates from a study of blood T cell repertoires in COVID-19. Whole-study context: Spain, Italy and the United States supplied samples that represented acute and convalescent COVID-19.

Source study methods: Reference gene primer amplification gave estimated nucleated cell counts. The table came from immunoSEQ multiplex PCR; TCRdb's copy has only in-frame clones and leaves some out. The V and J calls and clone size were taken over from that table, and D and trimming were inferred from the DNA. Among some 200,000 clones listed, approximately 79% were seen once. Germline CDR1 SGDLS, CDR2 YYNGEE. V gave up 0 bases and J gave up 2 bases, with 11 bases separating them. This CDR3 contains 15 residues. The TCR comes from a woman between 55 and 75 years old with acute COVID-19. The chain carries TRBV9 and TRBJ1-2; TRBD1 is a possible D gene (6 bases). The specimen was PBMCs or T cells enriched from blood (not recorded which). The CDR3 DNA is TGTGCCAGCAGCGTAGCCTGGACAGAGAACTATGGCTACACCTTC. Translation: CASSVAWTENYGYTF. Variable domain in full (rest from reference TRBV9 and TRBJ1-2): DSGVTQTPKHLITATGQRVTLRCSPRSGDLSVYWYQQSLDQGLQFLIQYYNGEERAKGNILERFSAQQFPDLHSELNLSSLELGDSALYFCASSVAWTENYGYTFGSGTRLTVV.